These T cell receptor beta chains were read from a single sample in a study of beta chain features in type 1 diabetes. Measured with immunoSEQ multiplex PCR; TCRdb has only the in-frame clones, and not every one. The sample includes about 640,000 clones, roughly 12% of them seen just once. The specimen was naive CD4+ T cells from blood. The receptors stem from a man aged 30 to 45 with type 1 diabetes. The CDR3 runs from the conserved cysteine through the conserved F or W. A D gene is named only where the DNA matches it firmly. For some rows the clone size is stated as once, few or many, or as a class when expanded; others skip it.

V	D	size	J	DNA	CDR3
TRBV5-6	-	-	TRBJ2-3	TGTGCCAGCAGCTTGGCAAGCCGCACAGATACGCAGTATTTT	CASSLASRTDTQYF
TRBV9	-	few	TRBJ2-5	TGTGCCAGCAGCGTAGGCAGCTTCCAAGAGACCCAGTACTTC	CASSVGSFQETQYF
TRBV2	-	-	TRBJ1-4	TGTGCCAGCAGCTCTAGGGTTCCTGGGGGGCTTAGTGAAAAACTGTTTTTT	CASSSRVPGGLSEKLFF
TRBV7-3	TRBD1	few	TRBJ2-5	TGTGCCAGCGCACTCACAGGGGGCATAGGAGAGACCCAGTACTTC	CASALTGGIGETQYF
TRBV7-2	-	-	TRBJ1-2	TGTGCCAGCAGTGTTACAGGCGATAACTATGGCTACACCTTC	CASSVTGDNYGYTF
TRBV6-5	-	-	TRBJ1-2	TGTGCCAGCAGCAACACAGGGTCGGGAGACTATGGCTACACCTTC	CASSNTGSGDYGYTF
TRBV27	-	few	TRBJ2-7	TGTGCCAGCAGTTTTAACAGGGCGTTCTCCTACGAGCAGTACTTC	CASSFNRAFSYEQYF
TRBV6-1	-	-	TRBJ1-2	TGTGCCACCAGAGGCGGCTATGGCTACACCTTC	CATRGGYGYTF
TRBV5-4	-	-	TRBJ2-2	TGTGCCAGCAGCTTCGGGGCCCGAGCGAACACCGGGGAGCTGTTTTTT	CASSFGARANTGELFF
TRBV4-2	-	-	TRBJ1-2	TGTGCCAGCAGCCAAGGCGGCAGGGAGCATGGCTACACCTTC	CASSQGGREHGYTF
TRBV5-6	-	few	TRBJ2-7	TGTGCCAGCAGCCTTTACTACGAGCAGTACTTC	CASSLYYEQYF
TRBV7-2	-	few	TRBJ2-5	TGTGCCAGCAGCACCGCATGGGGCCCAGAGACCCAGTACTTC	CASSTAWGPETQYF
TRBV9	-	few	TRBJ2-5	TGTGCCAGCAGCGTAGGTCAGCAAGAGACCCAGTACTTC	CASSVGQQETQYF
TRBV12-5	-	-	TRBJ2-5	TGTGCTAGTGGATCGGGGCGGTCAACCGGGGGAGAGACCCAGTACTTC	CASGSGRSTGGETQYF
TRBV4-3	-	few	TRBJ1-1	TGCGCCAGCAGCCAAGGCTTTGGGGGGAACACTGAAGCTTTCTTT	CASSQGFGGNTEAFF
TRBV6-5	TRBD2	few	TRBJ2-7	TGTGCCAGCAGCAATAGCGGGGGGATCTACGAGCAGTACTTC	CASSNSGGIYEQYF
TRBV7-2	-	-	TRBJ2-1	TGTGCCAGCAGCTTAGAGGGGGTGGTCAATGAGCAGTTCTTC	CASSLEGVVNEQFF
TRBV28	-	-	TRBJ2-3	TGTGCCAGCAGTTTACTGGAGCGGAACACAGATACGCAGTATTTT	CASSLLERNTDTQYF
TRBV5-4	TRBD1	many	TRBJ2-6	TGTGCCAGCAGCTTGGCCAAGGGGGCGGTGAGGAACGTCCTGACTTTC	CASSLAKGAVRNVLTF
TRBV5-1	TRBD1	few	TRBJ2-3	TGCGCCAGCAGCTCCTCCAGACAGGGTCCCACAGATACGCAGTATTTT	CASSSSRQGPTDTQYF
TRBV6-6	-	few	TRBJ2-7	TGTGCCAGCAGTTATAAGGACTCCTACGAGCAGTACTTC	CASSYKDSYEQYF
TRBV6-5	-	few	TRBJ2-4	TGTGCCAGCAGTTACTCCCCCCTCTTC	CASSYSPLF
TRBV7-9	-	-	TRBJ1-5	TGTGCCAGCAGCGCAATTGGGAAACATCAGCCCCAGCATTTT	CASSAIGKHQPQHF
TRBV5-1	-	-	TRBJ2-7	TGCGCCAGCGGATTAGAGTCTACGAAGCAGTACTTC	CASGLESTKQYF
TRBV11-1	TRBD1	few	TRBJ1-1	TGTGCCAGCAGCCTGGGACAGGGGGCGAACACTGAAGCTTTCTTT	CASSLGQGANTEAFF
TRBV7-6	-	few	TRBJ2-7	TGTGCCAGCAGCTTGGATACCCTGGTTCACGAGCAGTACTTC	CASSLDTLVHEQYF
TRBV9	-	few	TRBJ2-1	TGTGCCAGCGGAGGGAACTATGAGCAGTTCTTC	CASGGNYEQFF
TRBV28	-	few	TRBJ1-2	TGTGCCAGCAGTTCGGGACTCGCGTATGGCTACACCTTC	CASSSGLAYGYTF
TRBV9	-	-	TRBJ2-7	TGTGCCAGCAGCGAAGGGGTGAAGGACGAGCAGTACTTC	CASSEGVKDEQYF
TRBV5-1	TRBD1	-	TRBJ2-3	TGCGCCAGCAGCACCCAGGGGGCGTACACAGATACGCAGTATTTT	CASSTQGAYTDTQYF
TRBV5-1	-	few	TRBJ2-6	TGCGCCAGCAGCTTGGGCCTAGCGAAGAGCTCTGGGGCCAACGTCCTGACTTTC	CASSLGLAKSSGANVLTF
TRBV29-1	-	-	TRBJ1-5	TGCAGCGTTACGGGGGGGTCCAATCAGCCCCAGCATTTT	CSVTGGSNQPQHF
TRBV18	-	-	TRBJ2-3	TGTGCCAGCTCAGAGCTTACAGGGTCTACAGATACGCAGTATTTT	CASSELTGSTDTQYF
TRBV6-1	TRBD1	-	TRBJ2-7	TGTGCCAGCAGAGGGACAGGGGACGAGCAGTACTTC	CASRGTGDEQYF
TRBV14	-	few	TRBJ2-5	TGTGCCAGCAGCCAAGATCTGAGGGTAGAGACCCAGTACTTC	CASSQDLRVETQYF
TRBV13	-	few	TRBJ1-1	TGTGCCAGCAGCCGACAGTTGAACACTGAAGCTTTCTTT	CASSRQLNTEAFF